The 10 T cell receptor beta chains below all came from one sample that was sequenced in a study of beta chain features in type 1 diabetes. The whole isolated RNA underwent reverse transcription, so sequencing captured expressed TCRB transcripts. Here immunoSEQ multiplex PCR was the method, and the copy in TCRdb shows in-frame clones only, minus some. The sample lists hundreds of thousands of clones; roughly 16% were seen once. Sequencing used naive CD4+ T cells from blood. These receptors originate from a man younger than 30 in good health.

The chain uses TRBV7-2 and TRBJ2-5; 8 positions agree with TRBD1. Germline V CDR1 and CDR2: SGHTA, FQGNSA. Trimming removed 7 bases from V and 5 bases from J; junction bases left unmatched: 9. There are 14 residues in the CDR3. The CDR3 protein is CASTYRGNGETQYF. The CDR3 DNA follows: TGTGCCAGCACGTACAGGGGGAACGGGGAGACCCAGTACTTC.

Notes on this clone: This sample includes further DNA sequences coding for the same CDR3. The chain joins TRBV7-9 to TRBJ2-3, with 7 bases lining up with TRBD2. Germline V lookup: CDR1 SEHNR, CDR2 FQNEAQ (reference sequence). V gave up 3 bases and J gave up 5 bases; unmatched junction bases: 5. The CDR3 totals 14 residues. The CDR3 region is CASSFGGRKDTQYF. As DNA, the CDR3 is TGTGCCAGCAGCTTTGGCGGGAGAAAAGATACGCAGTATTTT.

The chain joins TRBV11-2 to TRBJ2-5, with 13 bases identical to TRBD2. CDR3 size: 15 residues. The V and J ends lost 5 bases and 7 bases, in that order; junction bases with no gene match: 7. The germline gives CDR1 SGHAT, CDR2 FQNNGV. The CDR3 loop reads CASSGLAGESRTQYF. DNA for the CDR3: TGTGCCAGCAGCGGACTAGCGGGAGAGAGTAGGACCCAGTACTTC.

The chain couples TRBV5-6 to TRBJ2-4; D remains ambiguous. The V and J ends lost 0 bases and 1 base respectively, with 8 bases between them. Germline CDR1 is SGHDT and CDR2 is YYEEEE. This CDR3 has 15 amino acids. Written as DNA, the CDR3 is TGTGCCAGCAGCTTGGAGAGTCTGGCCAAAAACATTCAGTACTTC. It codes for CASSLESLAKNIQYF.

In its sample, this clone was seen a few times. The chain uses TRBV18 and TRBJ2-1; possible D gene TRBD1, 5 bases. Trimming left V 3 bases short and J 6 bases short, with 18 bases between. This CDR3 has 16 residues. Germline loops: CDR1 KGHSH, CDR2 LQKENI. This CDR3 is CASSPLQGTLGNEQFF. The CDR3 DNA reads as TGTGCCAGCTCACCGCTTCAGGGTACCCTGGGCAATGAGCAGTTCTTC.

In its sample, this clone was seen a few times. The V gene is TRBV4-1, the J gene TRBJ2-1; TRBD1 aligns across 7 bases. The CDR3 has 16 amino acids. The germline V gene has CDR1 MGHRA and CDR2 YSYEKL. Trimming removed 3 bases from V and 8 bases from J; junction bases left unmatched: 13. The CDR3 reads CASSHPLGQVFDEQFF. CDR3 nucleotides: TGCGCCAGCAGCCACCCCCTCGGACAGGTTTTCGATGAGCAGTTCTTC.

V usage is TRBV4-2 and J usage is TRBJ2-6, with D tentatively TRBD1 (6 bases). The CDR3 is made up of 18 amino acids. In germline, CDR1 is LGHNA, CDR2 YNFKEQ. V was clipped by 0 bases and J by 0 bases, with 12 bases between them. In DNA form, the CDR3 reads TGTGCCAGCAGCCAAGATGGGACACAAAGCTCTGGGGCCAACGTCCTGACTTTC. Its protein product is CASSQDGTQSSGANVLTF.

The CDR3 coding sequence is TGTGCCAGCAGCTTGTACGCGCGGTCACAGTTAGCCAAAAACATTCAGTACTTC. Amino acid sequence: CASSLYARSQLAKNIQYF. The rearrangement links TRBV7-3 to TRBJ2-4; D uncertain. The ends were cut back, 3 bases at V and 0 bases at J, with 18 bases in the middle. The V gene's germline CDR1 is SGHTA and CDR2 FQGTGA. This CDR3 is built from 18 residues.

The chain has TRBV5-6 and TRBJ2-7; tentative D call: TRBD2 (5 bases). There are 15 residues in the CDR3. Per the germline V gene, CDR1 is SGHDT and CDR2 is YYEEEE. Trimming left V 0 bases short and J 2 bases short, with 12 bases between. The DNA of the CDR3 is TGTGCCAGCAGCTTGGGTCACGGACTCCCCTACGAGCAGTACTTC. Its protein product is CASSLGHGLPYEQYF.

Only a few counts were recorded for this clone. In nucleotides, the CDR3 is TGTGCCAGCAGCGTAGCTACCTCTAACAAGTACCAAGAGACCCAGTACTTC. As protein: CASSVATSNKYQETQYF. The J gene is TRBJ2-5, the V gene TRBV9, with D hard to call. The CDR3 extends over 17 amino acids. Trimming took off 0 bases at V and 0 bases at J, with 15 bases between the two ends. Germline loops: CDR1 SGDLS, CDR2 YYNGEE.